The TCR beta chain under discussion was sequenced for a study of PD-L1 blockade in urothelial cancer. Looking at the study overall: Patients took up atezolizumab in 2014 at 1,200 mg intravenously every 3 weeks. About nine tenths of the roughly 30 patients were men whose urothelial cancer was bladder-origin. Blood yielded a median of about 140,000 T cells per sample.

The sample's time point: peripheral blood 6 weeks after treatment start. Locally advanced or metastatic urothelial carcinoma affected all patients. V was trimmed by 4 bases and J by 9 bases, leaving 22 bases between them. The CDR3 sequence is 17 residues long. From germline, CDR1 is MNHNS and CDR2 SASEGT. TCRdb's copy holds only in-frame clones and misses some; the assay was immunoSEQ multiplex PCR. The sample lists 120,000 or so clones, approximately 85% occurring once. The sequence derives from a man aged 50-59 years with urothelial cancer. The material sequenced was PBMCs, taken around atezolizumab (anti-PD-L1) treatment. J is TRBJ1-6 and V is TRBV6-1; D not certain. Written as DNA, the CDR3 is TGTGCCAGCAGTGGACCTCATAGGAGATTTGGTATTTCACCCCTCCACTTT. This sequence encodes CASSGPHRRFGISPLHF.